This record covers a single TCR beta chain. This clone's antigen is unknown. Base quality data are lacking; no much larger clone is found one base away. The cohort was made up of approximately 670 healthy bone marrow donors. Cohort members were all nominally healthy when sampled, although unrecorded immune exposures were likely present. The donor tested CMV seronegative, placing the donor among the roughly 340 seronegative members of the cohort. A peripheral blood sample was collected from each donor, and TCR beta sequencing was performed on peripheral blood mononuclear cells. Genomic DNA was extracted from the blood cell samples with the Qiagen DNeasy Blood Extraction Kit. The data stem from a study of cytomegalovirus exposure and HLA in healthy donors (dated by TCRdb to about 2017). With respect to the entire study: An earlier analysis of several hundred of the donors reported 276 Gb of sequence data and 117 million unique TCR beta sequences obtained from roughly 170 million T cells. An early release covering more than 500 HLA-typed donors comprised about 300 gigabases of sequencing data and roughly 86 million unique TCR sequences. Of the 398 genotyped donors, 65% to 90% fell in the genetic ancestry cluster associated with self-reported Caucasian donors. The study aimed to test whether cataloging public T cell receptors could reveal signatures of past pathogen exposure. Using immunosequencing, the study profiled T cell repertoires from 500 to 800 subjects and related those repertoires to cytomegalovirus serostatus. Along with the 666-subject first cohort, a separate validation cohort of over a hundred different subjects was used. To predict cytomegalovirus infection status, the study combined high-throughput TCR immunosequencing, statistical association of individual TCRs with disease status, and machine learning. To study patterns of TCR occurrence, a later analysis re-analyzed previously published TCR beta repertoires from 550 to 800 donors and added high-resolution HLA genotyping. Rather than using new phenotypic data, the later analysis identified candidate immune exposures from TCR beta sequences and from how often those sequences occurred across donors. An earlier analysis of 500 to 750 of the donors applied high-throughput TCR beta sequencing to assess whether each TCR beta V gene segment acted as functional or pseudogenic. Alongside the repertoire data, information on donor age, sex, ethnicity and CMV serostatus was compiled. Genome-wide SNP genotypes for about 55% of the roughly 670 donors were used in a later genetic analysis, which treated that subset as a discovery cohort. All discovery cohort repertoires had been generated on a single sequencing platform. HLA typing included class I and class II loci at four-digit resolution. Typing coverage varied by locus: roughly 620-640 donors for A, B, C, DRB1 and DQB1; under 550 for DQA1; approximately 570 for DPA1; approximately 470 for DPB1. Five DR-DQ haplotypes were handled as single units for association and clustering because linkage in the cohort was strong. Among 300 to 450 genotyped donors of the cohort, an average of roughly 240,000 unique TCR beta nucleotide sequences were sequenced per donor, roughly 18% of them non-productive. What the study reported, not specific to this receptor: In a later analysis, the rate of TCR association differed among HLA loci, with DRB1 alleles having the most associated TCRs and HLA-C alleles having the fewest. In vitro tests confirmed that a few of the cytomegalovirus-associated TCR beta chains recognize cytomegalovirus antigens. Because the 87-base-pair reads could not distinguish some IMGT-functional V segments, including TRBV6-2 and TRBV6-3, those segments were excluded. Assigning TCR associations to individual alleles was difficult when HLA alleles, especially DR and DQ, strongly co-occurred. A later genetic analysis reported fewer N-insertions in productive TCRs among donors in an Asian-associated ancestry cluster than the roughly 700-donor mean. In a later analysis, most CMV-associated TCR beta chains were found to appear HLA-restricted, with HLA associations seemingly driven largely by CMV exposure. In a later analysis, HLA-associated TCR beta chains showed more clonal expansion and lower generation probabilities than non-associated chains that were equally common. A later analysis associated approximately 17,000 TCR beta sequences with specific HLA alleles at a false discovery rate of 0.05. HLA typing was unavailable for some donors at each locus, so association tests used only the typed subset. Immune exposure information for the cohort was limited to CMV serostatus. Because counts were too low, about 18 rarely observed V segments, including chromosome 9 orphons, were excluded from the earlier analysis of a few hundred of the donors. The sequencing pipeline was judged likely to have produced a cluster of highly shared sequence variants as a technical artifact. According to a later analysis, parvovirus B19, influenza, CMV and Epstein-Barr virus appeared linked to several top co-occurrence clusters. The presence/absence analyses assumed that sequencing depth was roughly uniform across donors, and that assumption may not be true. The classifier was reported to diagnose cytomegalovirus status with high specificity and sensitivity in both the original and validation cohorts. V-gene and J-gene trimming of TCR beta chains was associated with a missense DCLRE1C variant in a later genetic analysis, and the association was replicated in an independent cohort. Linkage disequilibrium might explain the correlated functional status among segregating V segments, but an unknown experimental factor could not be excluded. A further reported finding was that TCR beta sequences accurately predicted the HLA-A and HLA-B alleles for most subjects in the first cohort. An earlier analysis of 587 of the donors showed that most TCR beta V segments appeared in productive rearrangements either about 87% or about 30% of the time, which broadly matched IMGT annotations. In this cohort, only TCR beta chains were sequenced, and detectable features were limited by the absence of alpha or paired-chain data. The study gave a list of about 170 TCR beta chains associated with cytomegalovirus. The authors suggested that the approach could potentially be generalized to other disease states and immunological phenotypes. While some public TCRs were present in many individuals, most TCR sequences turned up only very rarely across donors.

Library preparation employed the immunoSEQ multiplex PCR assay. For the multiplex PCR, a mixture combining 60 forward primers for TCR Vbeta segments and 13 reverse primers for TCR Jbeta segments was used. The CDR3 region of rearranged TCR beta genes was amplified from genomic DNA by a multiplex PCR assay. Amplified TCR beta libraries were sequenced as 87-base-pair reads on the Illumina HiSeq System. The published analysis was carried out like this. A later analysis tallied roughly 78 million unique TCR beta chains across the 550 to 850 repertoires, and approximately 11 million of those chains were shared by two or more donors. Raw reads were error-corrected and collapsed into unique sequences with a nearest-neighbor algorithm that merged closely related sequences to remove PCR and sequencing errors. Alignment of CDR3 sequences to IMGT reference sequences was used to assign V, D and J gene segments. Each retained sequence needed at least a six-nucleotide match to both a V gene segment and a J gene segment. Rearrangements were classified as productive when the CDR3 lacked stop codons and remained in frame with V and J, and all other rearrangements were classified as non-productive. CDR3 was defined by IMGT convention, running from the second conserved V-encoded cysteine to the conserved J-encoded phenylalanine. In an earlier analysis of roughly 610 of the donors, sequences lacking an unambiguous match to a single V gene segment were excluded. In an earlier analysis of some 590 of the donors, a V segment was called functional when productive rearrangements were above 56.7%, and segregating when the standard deviation between donors exceeded 5%. A statistical classification framework was built for diagnosing cytomegalovirus status from the catalog of TCR beta chain sequences. In a later analysis, TCR nucleotide sequences were compared against IMGT/GENE-DB human TR gene sequences so that V and J genes could be assigned. In a later analysis, CDR3 sequences and most-parsimonious VDJ recombination scenarios were assigned using the TCRdist pipeline. A later analysis defined each TCR beta chain by its CDR3 amino acid sequence plus V-gene family, and excluded reads lacking a unique V-gene family. In a later analysis, around 650 highly shared, low-generation-probability nucleotide sequences were removed to address suspected cross-contamination and a sequencing artifact. For each public chain, a later analysis derived a clonal expansion index from normalized ranks of inferred template counts within each repertoire. A later analysis computed generation probabilities with a VDJ recombination model fitted to out-of-frame rearrangements, and checked the results against IGoR. In a later analysis, TCR-TCR, TCR-HLA and TCR-CMV co-occurrence was scored with hypergeometric tests, and a repertoire-size bias correction was applied to TCR pairs. In a later analysis, false discovery rates were estimated by permuting HLA or CMV assignments 20 times. In a later analysis, co-occurring TCRs were grouped using DBSCAN, with TCRdist sequence similarity added in when clustering inside HLA-allele-positive subsets. Repertoires with fewer than 30,000 or more than 120,000 public chains were left out of co-occurrence clustering, as were about 5 repertoires with anomalous nucleotide sharing. TCRdb carries this immuneACCESS record with in-frame sequences only. Its versions omit some clonotypes, under half of them owing to an unresolved V gene in the studies checked, with the rest unexplained. V and J calls and clone size are given by that table; D and trimming were obtained from the DNA. For this sample the table gives around 200,000 clones, of which about 85% were detected only once. Of the sample, 3.8% falls within the top ten clones.

Between the V and J ends, shortened by 4 bases and 5 bases respectively, the junction contains 12 bases. Sequences MGHRA (CDR1) and YSYEKL (CDR2) are obtained from the germline V gene. Taken from cysteine to phenylalanine, the CDR3 has 15 residues. The CDR3 DNA has 45 bases and is translated from base 1. The TCR originated in a man aged 50 to 60 in good health and CMV-seronegative. The receptor chain draws on TRBV4-1 and TRBJ1-6, and TRBD1 may be the D gene, going by 5 matching bases. Input material: PBMCs. The DNA reads as follows: TGCGCCAGCAGCCTCACTGACAGTCATAATTCACCCCTCCACTTT. It translates to CASSLTDSHNSPLHF.